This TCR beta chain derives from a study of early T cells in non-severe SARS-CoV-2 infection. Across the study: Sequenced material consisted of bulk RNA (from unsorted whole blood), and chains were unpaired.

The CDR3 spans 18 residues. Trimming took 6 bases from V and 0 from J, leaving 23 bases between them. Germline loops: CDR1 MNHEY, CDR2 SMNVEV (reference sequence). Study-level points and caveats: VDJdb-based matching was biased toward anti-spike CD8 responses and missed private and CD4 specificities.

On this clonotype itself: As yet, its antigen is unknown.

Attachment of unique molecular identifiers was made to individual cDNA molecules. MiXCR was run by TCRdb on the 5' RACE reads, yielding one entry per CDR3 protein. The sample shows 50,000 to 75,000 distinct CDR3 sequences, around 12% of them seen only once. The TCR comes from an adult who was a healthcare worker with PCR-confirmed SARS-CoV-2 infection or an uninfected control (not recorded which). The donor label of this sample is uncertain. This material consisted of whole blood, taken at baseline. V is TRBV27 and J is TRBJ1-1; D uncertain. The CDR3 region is CASSRSGFNRLMNTEAFF. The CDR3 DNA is TGTGCCAGCAGCCGATCGGGCTTCAACCGATTGATGAACACTGAAGCTTTCTTT.